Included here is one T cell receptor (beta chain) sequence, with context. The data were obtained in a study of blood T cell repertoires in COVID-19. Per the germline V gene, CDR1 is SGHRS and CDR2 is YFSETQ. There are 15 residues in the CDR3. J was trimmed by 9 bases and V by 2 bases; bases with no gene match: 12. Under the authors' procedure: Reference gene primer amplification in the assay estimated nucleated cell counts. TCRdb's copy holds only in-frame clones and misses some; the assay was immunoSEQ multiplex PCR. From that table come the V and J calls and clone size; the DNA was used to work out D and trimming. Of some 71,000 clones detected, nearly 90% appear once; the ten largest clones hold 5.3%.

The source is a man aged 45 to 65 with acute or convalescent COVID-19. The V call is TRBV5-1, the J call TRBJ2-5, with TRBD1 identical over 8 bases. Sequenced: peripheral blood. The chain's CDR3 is CASSFSVGQGAAQYF. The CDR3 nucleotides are TGCGCCAGCAGCTTTTCAGTCGGACAGGGCGCGGCCCAGTACTTC.